The 10 T cell receptor beta chains below all came from one sample that was sequenced in a study of cytomegalovirus exposure and HLA in healthy donors. A multiplex PCR was run with 60 Vbeta primers and 13 Jbeta primers. Only in-frame clones appear in the TCRdb table, and some are missing; sequencing was by immunoSEQ multiplex PCR. This table holds over 150,000 clones, roughly three quarters found once. The sequencing sample was made of PBMCs. Source of these receptors: a man aged 55 to 70 in good health and CMV-seronegative.

A remark on this clone: The final CDR3 position lacks the conserved phenylalanine or tryptophan, pointing to a likely read error. The V and J genes are TRBV7-8 and TRBJ2-4, with 12 nucleotides matching TRBD1. CDR3 size: 14 residues. Trimming removed 5 bases from V and 6 bases from J; junction bases left unmatched: 2. Germline CDR1 and CDR2: SGHVS and FQNEAQ. In DNA, the CDR3 is TGTGCCAGCAGCCGGGGACAGGGGGCAAACATTCAGTACTTA. This translates into CASSRGQGANIQYL.

There are a few counts of this clone. This chain uses TRBV13 with TRBJ1-1; TRBD1 matches at 8 bases. Germline CDR1 is PRHDT and CDR2 is FYEKMQ (reference sequence). The CDR3 has 16 residues. With V trimmed by 5 bases and J by 5 bases, 13 bases remained unmatched. DNA of the CDR3: TGTGCCAGCAGCGTATTACAGGGGGGCCCTACTACTGAAGCTTTCTTT. Protein sequence: CASSVLQGGPTTEAFF.

There are a few counts of this clone. The chain couples TRBV4-3 to TRBJ1-5; tentatively, D is TRBD1 (5 bases). Trimming took off 7 bases at V and 7 bases at J, with 14 bases between the two ends. The CDR3 runs 13 residues. Germline values: CDR1 LGHNA, CDR2 YSLEER. The CDR3 loop reads CASTRDLGQPQHF. Here the CDR3 DNA reads TGCGCCAGCACCCGGGACTTAGGGCAGCCCCAGCATTTT.

The chain joins TRBV7-2 to TRBJ1-3, with TRBD1 identical over 7 bases. Trimming removed 6 bases from V and 4 bases from J; junction bases left unmatched: 9. This CDR3 has 15 residues. CDR1 is SGHTA, CDR2 FQGNSA, per germline. The CDR3 sequence is CASSYTGVGGNTIYF. The CDR3 nucleotides are TGTGCCAGCAGTTACACAGGGGTGGGCGGAAACACCATATATTTT.

V gene TRBV7-2 combines with J gene TRBJ2-7; D unclear. Trimming removed 1 base at V and 6 bases at J, with 7 bases between. The CDR3 extends over 12 amino acids. The V gene's germline CDR1 is SGHTA and CDR2 FQGNSA. The CDR3 here is CASSLGRLEQYF. Written as DNA, the CDR3 is TGTGCCAGCAGCTTAGGGCGGCTCGAGCAGTACTTC.

The chain uses TRBV6-4 and TRBJ1-6, with 9 bases identical to TRBD1. The ends lost 7 bases at V and 7 bases at J; junction bases unmatched: 14. Looked up from germline, CDR1 is MRHNA and CDR2 is SNTAGT. This CDR3 comprises 17 residues. CDR3 sequence: CASTPPPGTGINSPLHF. The CDR3 coding sequence is TGTGCCAGCACTCCCCCCCCCGGGACAGGGATAAATTCACCCCTCCACTTT.

The V gene is TRBV6-5, the J gene TRBJ1-2, with D perhaps matching TRBD1 (6 bases). Germline CDR1 reads MNHEY; CDR2 reads SVGAGI. Trimming pared 7 bases from V and 2 bases from J, leaving 11 bases between. This CDR3 comprises 13 residues. CDR3 nucleotide sequence: TGTGCCAGCAAAACGACAGGCAACTATGGCTACACCTTC. As protein: CASKTTGNYGYTF.

The CDR3 loop reads CASSLGAGLETQYF. The CDR3 nucleotides are TGCGCCAGCAGCTTGGGGGCAGGGCTTGAGACCCAGTACTTC. The chain carries TRBV5-1 and TRBJ2-5, with a tentative D call TRBD1 (5 bases). Trimming removed 0 bases at V and 5 bases at J, with 11 bases between. Germline V gives CDR1 SGHRS, CDR2 YFSETQ. This CDR3 has 14 residues.

This chain connects TRBV29-1 to TRBJ2-3; D remains ambiguous. CDR1 SQVTM and CDR2 ANQGSEA come from the germline V gene. The CDR3 consists of 12 residues. The V end was cut by 4 bases, the J end by 2 bases, with 7 bases between. The CDR3 region is CSVVEFTDTQYF. In DNA, the CDR3 is TGCAGCGTTGTTGAGTTCACAGATACGCAGTATTTT.

Regarding this clone: At one boundary the junction diverges from the germline segment, which might be a read error. This chain joins TRBV7-9 and TRBJ2-2; the match to TRBD1 covers 8 bases. CDR1 is SEHNR and CDR2 is FQNEAQ in the germline V gene (reference sequence). The CDR3 contains 17 residues. CDR3 DNA: TGTTCCAGCAGCTCCAACCTGGGGGACAGGTCCACCGGGGAGCTGTTTTTT. The encoded protein is CSSSSNLGDRSTGELFF.